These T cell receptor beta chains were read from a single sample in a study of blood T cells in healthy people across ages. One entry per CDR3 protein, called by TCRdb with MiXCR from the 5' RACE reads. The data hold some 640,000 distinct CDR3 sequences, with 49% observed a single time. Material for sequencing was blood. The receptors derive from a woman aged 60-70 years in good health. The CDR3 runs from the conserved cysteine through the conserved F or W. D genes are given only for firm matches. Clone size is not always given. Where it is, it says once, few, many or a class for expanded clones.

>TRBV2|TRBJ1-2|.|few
CASRTGLYGYTF
TGTGCCAGCAGAACCGGACTTTATGGCTACACCTTC
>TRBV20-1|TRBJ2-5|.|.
CSARVGGGWETQYF
TGCAGTGCTAGAGTTGGGGGAGGTTGGGAGACCCAGTACTTC
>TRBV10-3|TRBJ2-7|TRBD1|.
CASQRQGGYEQYF
TGTGCCAGCCAGCGACAGGGCGGATACGAGCAGTACTTC
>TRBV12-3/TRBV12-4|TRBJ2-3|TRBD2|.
CASSFTSGRGTDTQYF
TGTGCCAGCAGTTTTACTAGCGGGAGAGGTACAGATACGCAGTATTTT
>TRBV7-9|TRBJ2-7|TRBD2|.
CASSTGLAGNLRSYEQYF
TGTGCCAGCAGCACGGGACTAGCGGGAAACCTACGCTCCTACGAGCAGTACTTC
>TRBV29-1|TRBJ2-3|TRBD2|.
CSDRTSGNPYTQYF
TGCAGCGACCGGACTAGCGGTAATCCTTATACGCAGTATTTT
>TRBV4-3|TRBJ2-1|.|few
CASSQGGLRSYNEQFF
TGCGCCAGCAGCCAAGGGGGGCTTCGATCCTACAATGAGCAGTTCTTC
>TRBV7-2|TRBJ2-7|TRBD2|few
CASSALGGGYEQYF
TGTGCCAGCAGCGCTCTCGGCGGGGGCTACGAGCAGTACTTC
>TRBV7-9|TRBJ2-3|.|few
CASRTEGTDTQYF
TGTGCCAGCAGGACGGAGGGCACAGATACGCAGTATTTT
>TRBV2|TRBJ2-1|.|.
CATEREGGTYNEQFF
TGTGCCACCGAGAGAGAAGGGGGGACCTACAATGAGCAGTTCTTC
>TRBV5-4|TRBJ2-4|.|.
CASSLALTKNIQYF
TGTGCCAGCAGCTTGGCTCTTACCAAAAACATTCAGTACTTC
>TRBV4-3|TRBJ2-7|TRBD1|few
CASSQTRDSYEQYF
TGCGCCAGCAGCCAGACCCGGGACAGTTACGAGCAGTACTTC
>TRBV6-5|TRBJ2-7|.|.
CASSSPGFYEQYF
TGTGCCAGCAGTTCGCCAGGGTTCTACGAGCAGTACTTC
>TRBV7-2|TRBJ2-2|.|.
CASSLFSVQGTGELFF
TGTGCCAGCAGCTTATTTTCAGTACAGGGCACCGGGGAGCTGTTTTTT
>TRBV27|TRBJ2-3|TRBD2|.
CASSSITSGRRAATDTQYF
TGTGCCAGCAGTTCAATTACTAGCGGGAGGAGGGCCGCGACAGATACGCAGTATTTT
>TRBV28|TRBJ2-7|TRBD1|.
CASSGTGEIHEQYF
TGTGCCAGCAGTGGGACAGGGGAAATCCACGAGCAGTACTTC
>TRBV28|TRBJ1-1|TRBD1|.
CASRQTGTGVAEAFF
TGTGCCAGCAGGCAAACCGGGACAGGGGTGGCTGAAGCTTTCTTT
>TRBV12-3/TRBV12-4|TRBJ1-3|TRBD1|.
CASRTDRRTQRNTIYF
TGTGCCAGCAGGACGGACAGGCGGACTCAGCGAAACACCATATATTTT
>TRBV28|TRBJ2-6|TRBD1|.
CTSSALGTDSGANVLTF
TGTACCAGCAGTGCCTTGGGGACAGACTCTGGGGCCAACGTCCTGACTTTC
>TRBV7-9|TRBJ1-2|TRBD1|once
CAGSLGLGQDNYGYTF
TGTGCCGGCAGCTTAGGGTTGGGACAGGATAACTATGGCTACACCTTC
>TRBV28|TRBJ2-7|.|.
CASSTDRVPGLLLPYEQYF
TGTGCCAGCAGTACCGACCGGGTTCCGGGACTTCTACTGCCCTACGAGCAGTACTTC
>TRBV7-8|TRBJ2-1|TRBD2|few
CASSMGLAEYNEQFF
TGTGCCAGCAGCATGGGACTAGCGGAATACAATGAGCAGTTCTTC
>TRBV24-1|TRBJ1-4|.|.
CATSDSGTNNEKLFF
TGTGCCACCAGTGATTCGGGAACCAATAATGAAAAACTGTTTTTT
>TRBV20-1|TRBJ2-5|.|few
CSASLGGETQYF
TGCAGTGCTAGCCTTGGGGGAGAGACCCAGTACTTC
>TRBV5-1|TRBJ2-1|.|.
CASTRMGGSYNEQFF
TGCGCCAGCACCCGCATGGGAGGCTCCTACAATGAGCAGTTCTTC
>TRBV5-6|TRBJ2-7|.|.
CASSLTGQSSYEQYF
TGTGCCAGCAGCTTGACCGGGCAGAGCTCCTACGAGCAGTACTTC
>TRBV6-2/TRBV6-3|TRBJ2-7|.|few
CASARSYEQYF
TGTGCCAGCGCCCGATCCTACGAGCAGTACTTC
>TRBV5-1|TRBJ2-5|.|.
CASSLMSDSGETQYF
TGCGCCAGCAGCTTGATGTCGGACAGTGGGGAGACCCAGTACTTC
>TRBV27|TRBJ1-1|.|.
CASTPRGVVTEAFF
TGTGCCAGCACCCCAAGAGGGGTTGTCACTGAAGCTTTCTTT
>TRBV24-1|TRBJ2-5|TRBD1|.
CATSGQGNQETQYF
TGTGCCACCAGCGGACAGGGAAACCAAGAGACCCAGTACTTC
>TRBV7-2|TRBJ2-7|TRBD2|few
CASSHRLAGSYEQYF
TGTGCCAGCAGCCACAGACTAGCGGGAAGCTACGAGCAGTACTTC
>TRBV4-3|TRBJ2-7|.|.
CASSQDTGLSYEQYF
TGCGCCAGCAGCCAAGACACGGGACTTTCCTACGAGCAGTACTTC
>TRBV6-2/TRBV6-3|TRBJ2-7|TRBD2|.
CASQLAGEYEQYF
TGTGCCAGTCAACTAGCGGGAGAATACGAGCAGTACTTC
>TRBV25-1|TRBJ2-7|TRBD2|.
CASSEQGLAGDYEQYF
TGTGCCAGCAGTGAACAAGGACTAGCGGGAGACTACGAGCAGTACTTC
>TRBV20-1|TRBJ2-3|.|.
CSARGPGDTDTQYF
TGCAGTGCTAGAGGCCCCGGGGATACAGATACGCAGTATTTT
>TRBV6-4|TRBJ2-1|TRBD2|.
CASSGLAGAGEQFF
TGTGCCAGCAGTGGACTAGCGGGAGCAGGTGAGCAGTTCTTC
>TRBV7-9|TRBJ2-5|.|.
CASSLDQAGETQYF
TGTGCCAGCAGCTTAGACCAAGCAGGGGAGACCCAGTACTTC
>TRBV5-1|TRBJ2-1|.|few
CASSLTQASYNEQFF
TGCGCCAGCAGCTTGACCCAGGCCTCCTACAATGAGCAGTTCTTC
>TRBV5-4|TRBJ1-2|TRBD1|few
CASSLRTGERSANYGYTF
TGTGCCAGCAGCTTGAGGACAGGGGAGAGGTCAGCTAACTATGGCTACACCTTC
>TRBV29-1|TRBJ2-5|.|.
CSVAAGEQYF
TGCAGCGTCGCAGCCGGTGAGCAGTACTTC
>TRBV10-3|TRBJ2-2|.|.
CAIKNGKNTGELFF
TGTGCCATCAAGAACGGAAAGAACACCGGGGAGCTGTTTTTT